Below, one TCR beta chain is given with its context. The source material, RNA transcripts, was used to amplify TCR beta CDR3 regions. In the first-round RT-PCR of the TCR CDR3, the HTBI primer set was used. One entry per CDR3 protein results from TCRdb running MiXCR on the multiplex PCR reads. The sample comprises 250,000 to 300,000 distinct CDR3 sequences, over 15% of which are singletons, and around 55% rests with the top ten. These data belong to a study of T cells in Graves' hyperthyroidism and ophthalmopathy. Study-level background: Pretreatment peripheral blood was obtained at initial diagnosis.

Clinical Activity Scores of at least 3, NOSPECS grades of at least 4 and durations under 3 months characterized ophthalmopathy patients. From roughly 10 ml of fresh peripheral blood, PBMCs were isolated. Germline assignment: CDR1 MDHEN and CDR2 SYDVKM. This CDR3 region has 16 residues. V lost 6 bases and J lost 2; bases outside the gene matches: 12. This chain joins TRBV28 and TRBJ2-5; 7 positions agree with TRBD1. Sequencing was performed on blood. The source of this sequence is a woman aged 55 to 70 with Graves' ophthalmopathy. The CDR3, as DNA: TGTGCCAGCAGATCTCAGACAGGGAGAAGGCAAGAGACCCAGTACTTC. Translating it yields CASRSQTGRRQETQYF.